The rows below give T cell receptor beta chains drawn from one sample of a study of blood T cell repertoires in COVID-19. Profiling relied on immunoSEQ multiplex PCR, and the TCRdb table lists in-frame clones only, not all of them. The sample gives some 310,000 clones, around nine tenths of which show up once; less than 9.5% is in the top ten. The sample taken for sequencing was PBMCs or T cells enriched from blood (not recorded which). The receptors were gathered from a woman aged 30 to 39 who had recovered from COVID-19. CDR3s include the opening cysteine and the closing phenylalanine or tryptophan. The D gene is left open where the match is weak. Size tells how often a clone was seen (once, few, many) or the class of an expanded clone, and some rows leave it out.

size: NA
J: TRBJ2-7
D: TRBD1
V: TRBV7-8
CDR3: CASSLGQGLYEQYF
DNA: TGTGCCAGCAGCCTGGGACAGGGCCTATACGAGCAGTACTTC

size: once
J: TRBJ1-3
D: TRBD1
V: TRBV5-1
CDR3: CASSGGTGPPGNTIYF
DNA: TGCGCCAGCAGCGGGGGGACAGGCCCGCCGGGAAACACCATATATTTT

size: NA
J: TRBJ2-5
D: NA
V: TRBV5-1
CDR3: CASSLLPPGDQETQYF
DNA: TGCGCCAGCAGCTTGTTACCTCCGGGGGACCAAGAGACCCAGTACTTC

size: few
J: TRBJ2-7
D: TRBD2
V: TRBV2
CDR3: CASSVAGGPYEQYF
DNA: TGTGCCAGCAGTGTTGCGGGAGGGCCCTACGAGCAGTACTTC

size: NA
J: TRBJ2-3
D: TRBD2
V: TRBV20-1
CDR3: CSASGLGAADTQYF
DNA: TGCAGTGCTAGTGGACTAGGGGCAGCAGATACGCAGTATTTT

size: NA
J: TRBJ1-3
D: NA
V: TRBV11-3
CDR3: CASSVGGASGNTIYF
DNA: TGTGCCAGCAGCGTCGGGGGGGCCTCTGGAAACACCATATATTTT

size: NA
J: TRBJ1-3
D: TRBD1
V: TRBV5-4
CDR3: CASSLGTGEAGNTIYF
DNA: TGTGCCAGCAGCTTAGGGACAGGGGAAGCTGGAAACACCATATATTTT

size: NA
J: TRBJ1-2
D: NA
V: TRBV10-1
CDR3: CASSPRGNYGYTF
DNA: TGCGCCAGCAGTCCTCGGGGTAACTATGGCTACACCTTC

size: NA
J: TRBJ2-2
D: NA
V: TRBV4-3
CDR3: CASSQAGTNTGELFF
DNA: TGCGCCAGCAGCCAAGCGGGGACGAACACCGGGGAGCTGTTTTTT

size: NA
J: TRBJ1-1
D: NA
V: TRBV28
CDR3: CASSFNPRNTEAFF
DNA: TGTGCCAGCAGTTTTAACCCGAGAAACACTGAAGCTTTCTTT

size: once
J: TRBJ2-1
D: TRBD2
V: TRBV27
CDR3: CASRRLAEYNEQFF
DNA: TGTGCCAGCAGAAGACTAGCGGAGTACAATGAGCAGTTCTTC

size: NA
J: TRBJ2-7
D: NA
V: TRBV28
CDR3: CASSLYRGGGSYEQYF
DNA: TGTGCCAGCAGTTTATATCGGGGAGGGGGGAGCTACGAGCAGTACTTC

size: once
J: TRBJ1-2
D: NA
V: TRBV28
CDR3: CASRGGGLGLYGYTF
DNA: TGTGCCAGCAGAGGGGGGGGGCTTGGACTTTATGGCTACACCTTC

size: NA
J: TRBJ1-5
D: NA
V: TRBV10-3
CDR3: CAISAGRGTANSNQPQHF
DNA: TGTGCCATCAGTGCAGGGAGGGGGACCGCCAATAGCAATCAGCCCCAGCATTTT